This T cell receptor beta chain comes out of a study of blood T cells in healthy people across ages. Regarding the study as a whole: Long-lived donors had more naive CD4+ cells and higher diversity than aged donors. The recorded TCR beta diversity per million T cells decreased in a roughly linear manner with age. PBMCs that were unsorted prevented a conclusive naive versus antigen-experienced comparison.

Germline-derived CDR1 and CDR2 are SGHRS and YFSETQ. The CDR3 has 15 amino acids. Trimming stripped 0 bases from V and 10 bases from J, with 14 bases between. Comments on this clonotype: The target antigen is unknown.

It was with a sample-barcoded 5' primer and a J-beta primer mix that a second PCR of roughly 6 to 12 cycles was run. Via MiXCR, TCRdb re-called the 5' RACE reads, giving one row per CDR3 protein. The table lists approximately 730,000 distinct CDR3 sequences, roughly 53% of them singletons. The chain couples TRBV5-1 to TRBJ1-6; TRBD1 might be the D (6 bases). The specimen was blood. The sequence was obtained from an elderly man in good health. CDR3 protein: CASSLVGAQGSPLHF. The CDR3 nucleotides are TGCGCCAGCAGCTTGGTGGGGGCTCAGGGGTCACCCCTCCACTTT.